This T cell receptor (beta chain) derives from a study of blood T cell repertoires in COVID-19. Across the whole study: Sites across the United States, Italy and Spain contributed samples from acute and convalescent COVID-19.

In the source study's methods: Nucleated cell counts were estimated from reference gene primer amplification. TCRdb keeps only in-frame clones here, not all; method: immunoSEQ multiplex PCR. V, J and clone size derive from that table, while D and trimming were established from the DNA sequence. This table has about 400,000 clones, 70% to 90% appearing once. The CDR3 has 15 residues. Germline assignment: CDR1 SNHLY and CDR2 FYNNEI. The V and J ends lost 1 base and 2 bases, in that order; junction bases with no gene match: 4. The V and J genes are TRBV2 and TRBJ1-1; the match to TRBD1 covers 7 bases. This receptor was identified in a woman aged 25 to 45 with active or convalescent COVID-19. The sequenced sample consisted of peripheral blood. The CDR3 spells CASSEEGTANTEAFF. DNA for the CDR3: TGTGCCAGCAGTGAAGAGGGGACAGCAAACACTGAAGCTTTCTTT.